A single sample gave rise to the 22 T cell receptor beta chains below, sequenced in a study. MiXCR was run by TCRdb on the RT-PCR reads, yielding one entry per CDR3 protein. This repertoire shows 650,000 to 800,000 distinct CDR3 sequences, 14% found once; its top ten account for roughly 3.6%. Material: memory CD4+ T cells from blood. These TCRs come from a female donor in good health, serving as a healthy control.

The V and J genes are TRBV25-1 and TRBJ2-3; the D call may be TRBD1 or TRBD2 (6 bases each). V was cut by 7 bases and J by 9 bases, with 29 bases left in between. The CDR3 contains 17 residues. The germline V gene encodes CDR1 MGHDK and CDR2 SYGVNS. DNA of the CDR3: TGTGCCAGCACCCCGCGGTCGGGACCAACGCTCGGGGGCACGCAGTATTTT. It translates to CASTPRSGPTLGGTQYF.

This clonotype has a handful of counts. This chain uses TRBV4-2 with TRBJ2-1; the match to TRBD2 covers 10 bases. The CDR3 length is 17 residues. V shed 1 base, J shed 8 bases, and the junction held 11 bases outside the gene matches. Germline V lookup: CDR1 LGHNA, CDR2 YNFKEQ. The chain's CDR3 is CASSQARGAGGPDEQFF. The CDR3 DNA follows: TGTGCCAGCAGCCAAGCTCGGGGAGCGGGAGGGCCGGATGAGCAGTTCTTC.

This clonotype was detected only a few times. The chain joins TRBV2 to TRBJ2-7, with D maybe TRBD1 (6 bases). The CDR3 length is 14 residues. Germline values: CDR1 SNHLY, CDR2 FYNNEI. Trimming removed 2 bases from V and 1 base from J, with 9 bases in between. CDR3 region: CASSETGLSYEQYF. DNA of the CDR3: TGTGCCAGCAGTGAAACAGGGTTGTCCTACGAGCAGTACTTC. Variable domain in full (rest from reference TRBV2 and TRBJ2-7): EPEVTQTPSHQVTQMGQEVILRCVPISNHLYFYWYRQILGQKVEFLVSFYNNEISEKSEIFDDQFSVERPDGSNFTLKIRSTKLEDSAMYFCASSETGLSYEQYFGPGTRLTVT.

This clonotype was detected ten times or more. The chain carries TRBV20-1 and TRBJ2-5, with TRBD2 matching over 7 bases. The CDR3 is 12 amino acids. The germline V gene encodes CDR1 DFQATT and CDR2 SNEGSKA (reference sequence). The V gene end was trimmed by 6 bases and the J gene end by 4 bases; junction bases not matched to a gene: 5. The CDR3 nucleotides are TGCAGTGCCGCGCGGGGGATAGAGACCCAGTACTTC. Translated, it gives CSAARGIETQYF.

The chain is built from TRBV18 and TRBJ2-1; the D is unclear. V lost 0 bases and J 5 bases, leaving 5 bases between the germline ends. Germline assignment: CDR1 KGHSH and CDR2 LQKENI. The CDR3 sequence is 13 residues long. The CDR3: CASSPPSHNEQFF. CDR3 in DNA: TGTGCCAGCTCACCACCGAGCCACAATGAGCAGTTCTTC.

This clonotype was detected a few times. CDR3 in DNA: TGTGCCATCACCAGGGAGAGGAACACTGAAGCTTTCTTT. This sequence encodes CAITRERNTEAFF. The chain has TRBV10-3 and TRBJ1-1; D is possibly TRBD1 (5 bases). This CDR3 has 13 residues. CDR1 is ENHRY and CDR2 is SYGVKD in the germline V gene. V was pared by 7 bases and J by 1 base, with 10 bases between.

This chain connects TRBV7-8 to TRBJ2-7; no clear D. Trimming removed 1 base at V and 0 bases at J, with 7 bases between. The CDR3 is 14 amino acids. Germline CDR1 and CDR2: SGHVS and FQNEAQ. The CDR3 here is CASSLVENSYEQYF. In nucleotides, the CDR3 is TGTGCCAGCAGCTTAGTAGAGAACTCCTACGAGCAGTACTTC.

The rearrangement uses TRBV29-1 and TRBJ2-3; no definite D call. Trimming cost V 6 bases and J 7 bases, with 8 bases left between them. This CDR3 region has 10 residues. Germline V gene sequence: CDR1 SQVTM, CDR2 ANQGSEA. The CDR3 here is CSVGRNTQYF. CDR3 coding DNA: TGCAGCGTGGGTAGAAATACGCAGTATTTT.

The table lists this clonotype with a few counts. This rearrangement joins TRBV7-2 to TRBJ2-1; no firm D call. This CDR3 is built from 12 residues. The V end lost 2 bases, the J end lost 9 bases, and 8 bases lay between the germline ends. Germline values: CDR1 SGHTA, CDR2 FQGNSA. DNA for the CDR3: TGTGCCAGCAGCTTAATCCTGGGTGAGCAGTTCTTC. Amino acid sequence: CASSLILGEQFF.

The rearrangement links TRBV20-1 to TRBJ1-6; 8 bases align to TRBD1. This CDR3 spans 15 amino acids. Germline V gene lookup returns CDR1 DFQATT and CDR2 SNEGSKA (reference sequence). The trim removed 5 bases at V and 9 bases at J, leaving 12 bases unmatched. The CDR3 spells CSAQGAGGGGSPLHF. Here the CDR3 DNA reads TGCAGTGCTCAGGGGGCAGGGGGCGGGGGTTCACCCCTCCACTTT.

This clonotype showed up just a few times. The chain combines TRBV9 with TRBJ2-7, with TRBD2 identical over 7 bases. CDR3 length equals 16 residues. The V gene's germline CDR1 is SGDLS and CDR2 YYNGEE. Trimming took 4 bases from V and 2 from J; bases not matched to a gene: 12. The CDR3 nucleotides read TGTGCCAGCAGCCCCGGGGGGAGCGGGGCCACCTACGAGCAGTACTTC. It codes for CASSPGGSGATYEQYF.

This clonotype has a handful of counts. The gene calls are TRBV4-3 and TRBJ2-1; no firm D call. The CDR3 totals 15 residues. V dropped 0 bases and J dropped 4 bases, with 10 bases sitting between them. The V gene's germline CDR1 is LGHNA and CDR2 YSLEER. The CDR3 DNA follows: TGCGCCAGCAGCCAAGATTACGGGTATTACAATGAGCAGTTCTTC. Encoded protein: CASSQDYGYYNEQFF.

The chain links TRBV18 to TRBJ2-3; 10 nucleotides match TRBD2. CDR3 length: 16 amino acids. Germline V gene sequence: CDR1 KGHSH, CDR2 LQKENI. After removal of 0 bases from V and 5 bases from J, the junction contained 5 bases not matched to a gene. The CDR3 spells CASSPPGLALKDTQYF. CDR3 coding DNA: TGTGCCAGCTCACCACCGGGACTAGCGCTGAAAGATACGCAGTATTTT.

This clonotype has only a few counts. The rearrangement uses TRBV6-5 and TRBJ1-4, with D unresolved. Trimming cost V 6 bases and J 4 bases, with 12 bases left between them. Germline CDR1 reads MNHEY; CDR2 reads SVGAGI. This CDR3 has 14 amino acids. The CDR3 sequence is CASRETVFNEKLFF. DNA of the CDR3: TGTGCCAGCAGGGAGACCGTCTTTAATGAAAAACTGTTTTTT.

The chain combines TRBV7-2 with TRBJ2-1; 10 nucleotides align to TRBD2. J gave up 2 bases and V 5 bases, and 18 bases lay outside the gene matches. There are 20 residues in the CDR3. Germline assignment: CDR1 SGHTA and CDR2 FQGNSA. The CDR3 DNA follows: TGTGCCAGCAGCCTATTTCGGGCTAGCGGGAGTCTTGACGCCTACAATGAGCAGTTCTTC. This encodes CASSLFRASGSLDAYNEQFF. The full variable domain, completed using reference TRBV7-2 and TRBJ2-1, is GAGVSQSPSNKVTEKGKDVELRCDPISGHTALYWYRQSLGQGLEFLIYFQGNSAPDKSGLPSDRFSAERTGGSVSTLTIQRTQQEDSAVYLCASSLFRASGSLDAYNEQFFGPGTRLTVL.

This chain joins TRBV18 and TRBJ2-1, with D tentatively TRBD2 (7 bases). In germline, CDR1 is KGHSH, CDR2 LQKENI. Trimming removed 5 bases from V and 6 bases from J, with 11 bases in between. This CDR3 comprises 13 residues. Here the CDR3 reads CASSIGGANEQFF. The CDR3 DNA reads TGTGCCAGCTCAATTGGGGGGGCCAATGAGCAGTTCTTC.

This rearrangement joins TRBV2 to TRBJ2-7, with a weak D call TRBD2 (6 bases). Germline V gene sequence: CDR1 SNHLY, CDR2 FYNNEI. This CDR3 has 13 residues. V was pared by 3 bases and J by 7 bases, with 13 bases between. The CDR3 DNA reads TGTGCCAGCAGTGAGCGGGACCTCTGGGAGCAGTACTTC. Its protein product is CASSERDLWEQYF.

The chain combines TRBV6-6 with TRBJ1-1; TRBD1 is a possible D gene (5 bases). CDR1 is MNHNY and CDR2 is SVGAGI in the germline V gene (reference sequence). The CDR3 is 11 amino acids. V gave up 1 base and J gave up 8 bases, with 5 bases separating them. The CDR3 loop is CASSYWDEAFF. DNA of the CDR3: TGTGCCAGCAGTTACTGGGACGAAGCTTTCTTT.

The chain has TRBV3-1 and TRBJ2-5, with 8 bases lining up with TRBD2. The germline gives CDR1 LGHDT, CDR2 YNNKEL (reference sequence). J lost 3 bases, V lost 5 bases, and 2 bases had no gene match. The CDR3 contains 13 residues. The CDR3 DNA follows: TGTGCCAGCAGCTATAGCGGGGAAGAGACCCAGTACTTC. This sequence encodes CASSYSGEETQYF.

The sample holds a few counts of this clonotype. CDR3 region: CAWSVSGATTDTQYF. CDR3 coding DNA: TGTGCCTGGAGTGTTTCGGGGGCGACCACAGATACGCAGTATTTT. The gene calls are TRBV30 and TRBJ2-3, with D possibly called TRBD1 or TRBD2 (6 bases each). The CDR3 runs to 15 residues. Germline V gene data show CDR1 as GTSNPN and CDR2 as SVGIG (reference sequence). V was pared by 0 bases and J by 2 bases, with 12 bases between.

This clonotype was recorded a few times. The chain employs TRBV20-1 and TRBJ2-1; 9 bases are a match to TRBD1. This CDR3 is built from 18 residues. Germline values: CDR1 DFQATT, CDR2 SNEGSKA (reference sequence). V trimming: 2 bases; J trimming: 0 bases; junction bases outside the gene matches: 11. The DNA of the CDR3 is TGCAGTGCTAGACTAATAACAGGGGGCGTAAGCTCCTACAATGAGCAGTTCTTC. Translation: CSARLITGGVSSYNEQFF.

This clonotype was seen a few times. This CDR3 reads CASSLRRDSYTGELFF. The CDR3 bases are TGCGCCAGCAGCTTGCGCCGGGACTCTTACACCGGGGAGCTGTTTTTT. V and J are TRBV5-1 and TRBJ2-2, with D possibly being TRBD2 (6 bases). The CDR3 length is 16 residues. Germline lookup yields CDR1 SGHRS and CDR2 YFSETQ. Trimming took off 1 base at V and 3 bases at J, with 13 bases between the two ends.